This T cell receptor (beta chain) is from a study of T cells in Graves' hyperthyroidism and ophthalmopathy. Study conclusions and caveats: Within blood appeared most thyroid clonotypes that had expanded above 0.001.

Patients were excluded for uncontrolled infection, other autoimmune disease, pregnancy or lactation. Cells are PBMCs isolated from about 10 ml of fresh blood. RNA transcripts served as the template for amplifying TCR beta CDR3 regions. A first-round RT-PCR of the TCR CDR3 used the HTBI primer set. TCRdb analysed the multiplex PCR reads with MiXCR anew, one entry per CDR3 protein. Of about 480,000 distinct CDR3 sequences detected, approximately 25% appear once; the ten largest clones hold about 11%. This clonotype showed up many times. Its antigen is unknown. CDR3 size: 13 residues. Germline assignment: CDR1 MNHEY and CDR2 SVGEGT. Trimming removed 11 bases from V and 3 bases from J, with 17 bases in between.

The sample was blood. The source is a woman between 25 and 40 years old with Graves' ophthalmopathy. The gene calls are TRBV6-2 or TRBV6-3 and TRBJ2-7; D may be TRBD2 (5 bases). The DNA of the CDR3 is TGTGCCGGAGGAGGAACTACGGTCTACGAGCAGTACTTC. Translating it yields CAGGGTTVYEQYF.